In its sample, the clone carrying this TCR beta chain was seen once. Its antigen remains unknown. It was with a sample-barcoded 5' primer and a J-beta primer mix that a second PCR of about 6 to 12 cycles was run. TCRdb itself ran the 5' RACE reads through MiXCR, one entry per CDR3 protein. This table has fewer than 800,000 distinct CDR3 sequences, around 45% appearing once. The sample originates from a study of blood T cells in healthy people across ages. Study-wide background: Template-switching capture recovered about one barcoded beta molecule per two T cells. The study's findings and limits: Samples with more naive T cells showed higher observed beta diversity. PBMC samples, being unsorted, prevented any conclusive comparison of naive and antigen-experienced cells. Per million T cells, TCR beta diversity dropped about linearly as age rose.

Germline V gives CDR1 LNHNV, CDR2 YYDKDF (reference sequence). The CDR3 is 14 amino acids. Trimming left V 0 bases short and J 5 bases short, with 10 bases between. Sequencing was done on a sample of blood. This sequence originates from a woman aged 55-75 years in good health. The chain is built from TRBV15 and TRBJ2-5; D is possibly TRBD2 (5 bases). The CDR3 nucleotides read TGTGCCACCAGCAGAGAGCGGGTAGCGGAGACCCAGTACTTC. It specifies CATSRERVAETQYF.